The rows below give T cell receptor beta chains drawn from one sample of a study of identical twins. TCRdb processed the 5' RACE reads anew with MiXCR; each CDR3 protein has one entry. The sample has 1.5 million to 2 million distinct CDR3 sequences; about 32% are singletons. Sequencing used cord blood. The receptors were gathered from a newborn girl in good health. The CDR3 runs from the conserved cysteine through the conserved F or W. The order of the fields is D gene, J gene, V gene, clone size, CDR3 DNA, CDR3 protein. A D gene is named only where the DNA matches it firmly. Clone size appears in some rows only: once, few, many, or a class for an expanded clone.

d_call: .; j_call: TRBJ1-1; v_call: TRBV10-3; clone_size: .; cdr3_nt: TGTGCCATCAGTGACCGCGGGGGGTCGATTACCCATGACACTGAAGCTTTCTTT; cdr3_aa: CAISDRGGSITHDTEAFF
d_call: TRBD2; j_call: TRBJ2-1; v_call: TRBV7-2; clone_size: few; cdr3_nt: TGTGCCAGCAGCTTACAACTAGCGGGGTACAATGAGCAGTTCTTC; cdr3_aa: CASSLQLAGYNEQFF
d_call: .; j_call: TRBJ2-5; v_call: TRBV28; clone_size: .; cdr3_nt: TGTGCCAGTGGGACTCTGTACTTC; cdr3_aa: CASGTLYF
d_call: TRBD1; j_call: TRBJ1-4; v_call: TRBV27; clone_size: .; cdr3_nt: TGTGCCAGCAGACCGACAGGGGGGAGGGGAAAACTGTTTTTT; cdr3_aa: CASRPTGGRGKLFF
d_call: .; j_call: TRBJ1-2; v_call: TRBV28; clone_size: few; cdr3_nt: TGTGCCAGCAGTTTAAACCCCCACACTCATGGCTACACCTTC; cdr3_aa: CASSLNPHTHGYTF
d_call: .; j_call: TRBJ2-3; v_call: TRBV4-1; clone_size: .; cdr3_nt: TGCGCCAGCAGCCAATTCATGGATACGCAGTATTTT; cdr3_aa: CASSQFMDTQYF
d_call: .; j_call: TRBJ1-4; v_call: TRBV2; clone_size: .; cdr3_nt: TGTGCCAGCAGTCGGGAGGCTGCAACTAATGAAAAACTGTTTTTT; cdr3_aa: CASSREAATNEKLFF
d_call: TRBD2; j_call: TRBJ2-7; v_call: TRBV28; clone_size: many; cdr3_nt: TGTGCCTGCGGGAGTAGCTCCTACGAGCAGTACTTC; cdr3_aa: CACGSSSYEQYF
d_call: .; j_call: TRBJ2-4; v_call: TRBV3-1; clone_size: .; cdr3_nt: TGTGCCAGCAGCCACGACGTAGGATTAGCCAAAAACATTCAGTACTTC; cdr3_aa: CASSHDVGLAKNIQYF
d_call: TRBD1; j_call: TRBJ2-5; v_call: TRBV28; clone_size: many; cdr3_nt: TGTGCCAGCAGTTTACCAGGGGGTAAAGAGACCCAGTACTTC; cdr3_aa: CASSLPGGKETQYF
d_call: TRBD2; j_call: TRBJ2-1; v_call: TRBV24-1; clone_size: many; cdr3_nt: TGTGCCACCAGTGACCCAGCGGGAGCTCACAATGAGCAGTTCTTC; cdr3_aa: CATSDPAGAHNEQFF
d_call: .; j_call: TRBJ1-5; v_call: TRBV28; clone_size: few; cdr3_nt: TGTGCCAGCAGTTTATTATACAGGGCACATCAGCCCCAGCATTTT; cdr3_aa: CASSLLYRAHQPQHF
d_call: .; j_call: TRBJ2-2; v_call: TRBV6-5; clone_size: .; cdr3_nt: TGTGCCAGCAGACCAACCCGACTTATCCACACCGGGGAGCTGTTTTTT; cdr3_aa: CASRPTRLIHTGELFF
d_call: .; j_call: TRBJ1-2; v_call: TRBV5-6; clone_size: .; cdr3_nt: TGTGCCAGCAGCTTGGCAGAGTACGTGTATGGCTACACCTTC; cdr3_aa: CASSLAEYVYGYTF
d_call: .; j_call: TRBJ2-1; v_call: TRBV5-1; clone_size: few; cdr3_nt: TGCGCCAGCAGCTCCAACGAGAATGAGCAGTTCTTC; cdr3_aa: CASSSNENEQFF
d_call: TRBD1; j_call: TRBJ1-5; v_call: TRBV4-2; clone_size: few; cdr3_nt: TGTGCCAGCAGCCCTCGAGGACAGGGCGGCAATCAGCCCCAGCATTTT; cdr3_aa: CASSPRGQGGNQPQHF
d_call: TRBD1; j_call: TRBJ1-3; v_call: TRBV4-1; clone_size: .; cdr3_nt: TGCGCCAGCAGCCGCACCCCTAGGACAGGGGAATATGGAAACACCATATATTTT; cdr3_aa: CASSRTPRTGEYGNTIYF
d_call: .; j_call: TRBJ2-3; v_call: TRBV27; clone_size: few; cdr3_nt: TGTGCCAGCAGGGTAGAGAGGACAGATACGCAGTATTTT; cdr3_aa: CASRVERTDTQYF
d_call: .; j_call: TRBJ1-2; v_call: TRBV12-3/TRBV12-4; clone_size: .; cdr3_nt: TGTGCCACCCTTCGGAGCTATGGCAACACCTTC; cdr3_aa: CATLRSYGNTF
d_call: .; j_call: TRBJ2-7; v_call: TRBV5-1; clone_size: few; cdr3_nt: TGCGCCAGCAGCTTGGGTGTCCGGGCGAGCTCCTACGAGCAGTACTTC; cdr3_aa: CASSLGVRASSYEQYF
d_call: .; j_call: TRBJ2-3; v_call: TRBV12-3/TRBV12-4; clone_size: .; cdr3_nt: TGTGCCAGCAGTTTAGTTAGGGTGATGGCAGATACGCAGTATTTT; cdr3_aa: CASSLVRVMADTQYF
d_call: TRBD2; j_call: TRBJ2-1; v_call: TRBV5-6; clone_size: few; cdr3_nt: TGTGCCAGCAGCCCCGAGACTAGCGGGACAGAGCAGTTCTTC; cdr3_aa: CASSPETSGTEQFF
d_call: .; j_call: TRBJ1-5; v_call: TRBV20-1; clone_size: few; cdr3_nt: TGCAGTGCTAGAGATCAGGGTCAAGGGAGAGCTCAGCCCCAGCATTTT; cdr3_aa: CSARDQGQGRAQPQHF
d_call: .; j_call: TRBJ2-7; v_call: TRBV12-3/TRBV12-4; clone_size: .; cdr3_nt: TGTGCCAGCAGTTTAGACACCAACAATGAGCAGTACTTC; cdr3_aa: CASSLDTNNEQYF
d_call: .; j_call: TRBJ2-7; v_call: TRBV10-3; clone_size: .; cdr3_nt: TGTGCCATCAGTGAGTCGACTCGTAGATACGAGCAGTACTTC; cdr3_aa: CAISESTRRYEQYF
d_call: TRBD1; j_call: TRBJ2-3; v_call: TRBV24-1; clone_size: few; cdr3_nt: TGTGCCACCAGTGATTTCCCATACAGGGGGAAAACAGATACGCAGTATTTT; cdr3_aa: CATSDFPYRGKTDTQYF
d_call: .; j_call: TRBJ2-7; v_call: TRBV4-1; clone_size: few; cdr3_nt: TGCGCCAGCAGCCCCCTCCAGCCTCCAGTAGACTACGAGCAGTACTTC; cdr3_aa: CASSPLQPPVDYEQYF
d_call: .; j_call: TRBJ1-1; v_call: TRBV18; clone_size: many; cdr3_nt: TGTGCCAGCAGCCCTACACTAAACACTGAAGCTTTCTTT; cdr3_aa: CASSPTLNTEAFF
d_call: .; j_call: TRBJ2-2; v_call: TRBV7-2; clone_size: few; cdr3_nt: TGTGCCAGCAGCTTAGCCTCTAGACAAACCGGGGAGCTGTTTTTT; cdr3_aa: CASSLASRQTGELFF
d_call: TRBD2; j_call: TRBJ2-4; v_call: TRBV7-2; clone_size: few; cdr3_nt: TGTGCCAGCAGCTCCCCGGGACTAGCGGGGGGGCTAGCCAAAAACATTCAGTACTTC; cdr3_aa: CASSSPGLAGGLAKNIQYF
d_call: .; j_call: TRBJ2-2; v_call: TRBV2; clone_size: once; cdr3_nt: TGTGCCAGCTGTTTGGACGGGATGGGAACCGGGGAGCTGTTTTTT; cdr3_aa: CASCLDGMGTGELFF
d_call: TRBD1; j_call: TRBJ1-2; v_call: TRBV30; clone_size: few; cdr3_nt: TGTGCCTGGAGGGGGACAGGGACCTATGGCTACACCTTC; cdr3_aa: CAWRGTGTYGYTF
d_call: TRBD2; j_call: TRBJ2-7; v_call: TRBV14; clone_size: few; cdr3_nt: TGTGCCAGCAGCCCTAGCGGGAGTGTCCACGAGCAGTACTTC; cdr3_aa: CASSPSGSVHEQYF
d_call: .; j_call: TRBJ2-7; v_call: TRBV25-1; clone_size: .; cdr3_nt: TGTGCCAGCACCCCAAACGTCCTCTCCTACGAGCAGTACTTC; cdr3_aa: CASTPNVLSYEQYF
d_call: .; j_call: TRBJ2-4; v_call: TRBV19; clone_size: .; cdr3_nt: TGTACCAGTAGTATAGGCGGGACGGGGGACATTCAGTACTTC; cdr3_aa: CTSSIGGTGDIQYF
d_call: .; j_call: TRBJ1-5; v_call: TRBV18; clone_size: few; cdr3_nt: TGTGCCAGCTCACCACCGACAGCCCAAAAAGGCAATCAGCCCCAGCATTTT; cdr3_aa: CASSPPTAQKGNQPQHF
d_call: .; j_call: TRBJ2-1; v_call: TRBV7-8; clone_size: few; cdr3_nt: TGTGCCAGCAGCTTAGCTCCGGGACCACCTAGCTCCTACAATGAGCAGTTCTTC; cdr3_aa: CASSLAPGPPSSYNEQFF
d_call: .; j_call: TRBJ2-3; v_call: TRBV20-1; clone_size: .; cdr3_nt: TGCAATGCTAGAGGACAGAGCACAGATACGCAGTATTTT; cdr3_aa: CNARGQSTDTQYF
d_call: .; j_call: TRBJ2-5; v_call: TRBV25-1; clone_size: .; cdr3_nt: TGTGCCAGCACACTAGCCGGGACCCAGTACTTC; cdr3_aa: CASTLAGTQYF
d_call: TRBD1; j_call: TRBJ2-7; v_call: TRBV12-3/TRBV12-4; clone_size: .; cdr3_nt: TGTGCCAGCAGTCCAAGACAGGGGGACTTTTACGAGCAGTACTTC; cdr3_aa: CASSPRQGDFYEQYF
d_call: TRBD2; j_call: TRBJ2-3; v_call: TRBV5-1; clone_size: many; cdr3_nt: TGTGCCAGCAGCTTAGAGCGGGACACAGATACGCAGTATTTT; cdr3_aa: CASSLERDTDTQYF
d_call: .; j_call: TRBJ2-7; v_call: TRBV6-5; clone_size: .; cdr3_nt: TGTGCCAGCAACCCACAGGGAAACAATGAGCAGTACTTC; cdr3_aa: CASNPQGNNEQYF
d_call: TRBD2; j_call: TRBJ2-1; v_call: TRBV11-2; clone_size: .; cdr3_nt: TGTGCCAGCAGAGGTCTAGCGGACCCACTAGGTGAGCAGTTCTTC; cdr3_aa: CASRGLADPLGEQFF
d_call: .; j_call: TRBJ1-4; v_call: TRBV6-1; clone_size: .; cdr3_nt: TGTGCCAGCAGTGAAGCGGCAGGGGCAACTAATGAAAAACTGTTTTTT; cdr3_aa: CASSEAAGATNEKLFF
d_call: .; j_call: TRBJ1-2; v_call: TRBV28; clone_size: .; cdr3_nt: TGTGCCAGCAGTTTTGGGAGATATGGCTACACCTTC; cdr3_aa: CASSFGRYGYTF
d_call: .; j_call: TRBJ2-3; v_call: TRBV29-1; clone_size: .; cdr3_nt: TGCAGCGTTGTTGTTTCCACAGATACGCAGTATTTT; cdr3_aa: CSVVVSTDTQYF
d_call: .; j_call: TRBJ1-2; v_call: TRBV5-1; clone_size: few; cdr3_nt: TGCGCCAGCAGGCGCGACGGTCCCTATGGCTACACCTTC; cdr3_aa: CASRRDGPYGYTF
d_call: .; j_call: TRBJ2-7; v_call: TRBV28; clone_size: .; cdr3_nt: TGTGCCAGCAGTTTCGGACACCCCCTAGGGCAGTACTTC; cdr3_aa: CASSFGHPLGQYF
d_call: .; j_call: TRBJ1-1; v_call: TRBV9; clone_size: few; cdr3_nt: TGTGCCAGCAGCTCACAGGGTAGCATGAACACTGAAGCTTTCTTT; cdr3_aa: CASSSQGSMNTEAFF
d_call: TRBD1; j_call: TRBJ1-5; v_call: TRBV7-2; clone_size: .; cdr3_nt: TGTGCCAGCAGCTTGGACAGGATTGGCAATCAGCCCCAGCATTTT; cdr3_aa: CASSLDRIGNQPQHF
d_call: TRBD2; j_call: TRBJ2-3; v_call: TRBV3-1; clone_size: few; cdr3_nt: TGTGCCTCCACAGGGATAGCGGGGGGTACGCAGTATTTT; cdr3_aa: CASTGIAGGTQYF
d_call: .; j_call: TRBJ1-1; v_call: TRBV4-1; clone_size: once; cdr3_nt: TGCGCCAGCAGCCAAGTTAACAGGACCCTCCCTTGGAACACTGAAGCTTTCTTT; cdr3_aa: CASSQVNRTLPWNTEAFF
d_call: .; j_call: TRBJ1-6; v_call: TRBV12-3/TRBV12-4; clone_size: few; cdr3_nt: TGTGCCAGCAGTTTAGCGCGCAGGGTTAATTCACCCCTCCACTTT; cdr3_aa: CASSLARRVNSPLHF
d_call: TRBD2; j_call: TRBJ2-7; v_call: TRBV28; clone_size: .; cdr3_nt: TGTGCCAGCAGTTTGCCCCAACTAGCGGCCCAGGCCTACGAGCAGTACTTC; cdr3_aa: CASSLPQLAAQAYEQYF
d_call: TRBD2; j_call: TRBJ2-5; v_call: TRBV10-3; clone_size: .; cdr3_nt: TGTGCCATCAAGCTAGCGGGAAACCAAGAGACCCAGTACTTC; cdr3_aa: CAIKLAGNQETQYF
d_call: .; j_call: TRBJ2-7; v_call: TRBV20-1; clone_size: .; cdr3_nt: TGCAGTGCTAGCAATTCTCTCTCCTACGAGCAGTACTTC; cdr3_aa: CSASNSLSYEQYF
d_call: TRBD1; j_call: TRBJ1-6; v_call: TRBV20-1; clone_size: few; cdr3_nt: TGCAGTGCTAGTGGTCCCTACGACAGGGGAAATTCACCCCTCCACTTT; cdr3_aa: CSASGPYDRGNSPLHF
d_call: .; j_call: TRBJ2-7; v_call: TRBV7-2; clone_size: few; cdr3_nt: TGTGCCAGCAGCCAAAGTTGGGGACTTGGGCAGTACTTC; cdr3_aa: CASSQSWGLGQYF
d_call: .; j_call: TRBJ2-1; v_call: TRBV7-9; clone_size: many; cdr3_nt: TGTGCCAGCAGCCTAACGACAGTCAATGAGCAGTTCTTC; cdr3_aa: CASSLTTVNEQFF